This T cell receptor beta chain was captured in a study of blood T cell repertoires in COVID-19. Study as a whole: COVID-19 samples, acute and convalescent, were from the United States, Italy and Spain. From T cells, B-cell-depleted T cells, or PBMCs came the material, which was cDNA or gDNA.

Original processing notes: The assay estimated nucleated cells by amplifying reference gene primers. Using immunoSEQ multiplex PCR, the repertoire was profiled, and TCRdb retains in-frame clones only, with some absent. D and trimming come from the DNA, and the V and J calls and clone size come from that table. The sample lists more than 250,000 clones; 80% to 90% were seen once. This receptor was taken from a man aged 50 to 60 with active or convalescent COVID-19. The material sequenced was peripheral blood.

CDR3 nucleotides: TGTGCCAGCAGCCAAGGGACAACCGTCTACGAGCAGTACTTC. Its protein product is CASSQGTTVYEQYF. This rearrangement joins TRBV3-1 (or the pseudogene TRBV3-2) to TRBJ2-7; perhaps TRBD1 as D (5 bases). Germline CDR1 reads LGHDT; CDR2 reads YNNKEL (reference sequence). CDR3 length equals 14 residues. With 1 base removed from V and 3 bases from J, the gap between germline ends came to 10 bases.